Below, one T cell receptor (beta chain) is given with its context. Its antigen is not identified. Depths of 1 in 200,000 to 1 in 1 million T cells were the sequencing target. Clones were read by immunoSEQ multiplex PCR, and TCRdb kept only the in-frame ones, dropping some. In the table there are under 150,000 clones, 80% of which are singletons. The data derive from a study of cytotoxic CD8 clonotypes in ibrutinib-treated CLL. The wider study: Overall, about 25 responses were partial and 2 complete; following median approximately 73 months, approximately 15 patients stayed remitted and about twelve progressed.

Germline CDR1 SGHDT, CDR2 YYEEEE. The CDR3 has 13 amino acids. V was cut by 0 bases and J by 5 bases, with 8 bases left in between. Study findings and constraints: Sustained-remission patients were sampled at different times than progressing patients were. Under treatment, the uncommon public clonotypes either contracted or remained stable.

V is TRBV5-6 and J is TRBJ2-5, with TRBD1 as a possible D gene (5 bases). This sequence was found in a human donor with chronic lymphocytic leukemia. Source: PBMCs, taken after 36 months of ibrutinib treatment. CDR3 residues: CASSLGGRETQYF. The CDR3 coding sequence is TGTGCCAGCAGCTTGGGGGGCCGGGAGACCCAGTACTTC.